This is a list of T cell receptor beta chains from one sample in a study of T cell responses to AZD1222 COVID-19 vaccine. The assay was immunoSEQ multiplex PCR, and TCRdb's table has in-frame clones only and misses some. Of more than 150,000 clones listed, roughly 94% were seen once; the top ten hold approximately 0.64%. The specimen was peripheral blood, collected on day 0 of AZD1222 vaccination. The receptors derive from an adult in good health. Each CDR3 is given with its conserved first and last residue. Each record gives: CDR3 length, J gene, D gene, V gene, clone size, CDR3 DNA, CDR3 protein. D genes are given only for firm matches. Not every row has a clone size; where given, it reads once, few, many or a size class.

16	TRBJ2-3	.	TRBV24-1	.	TGTGCCACCAGTGATGCCCGGCAGGGGCGCCCAGATACGCAGTATTTT	CATSDARQGRPDTQYF
14	TRBJ1-1	.	TRBV10-2	.	TGCGCCAGCAGTCTTGGACAGCTCGCCACTGAAGCTTTCTTT	CASSLGQLATEAFF
17	TRBJ2-6	.	TRBV30	.	TGTGCCTGGAGTGTTGAGGAGCCCCTCTCTGGGGCCAACGTCCTGACTTTC	CAWSVEEPLSGANVLTF
14	TRBJ2-7	.	TRBV5-1	.	TGCGCCAGCAGCTTAGAAACAGCCAGCTACGAGCAGTACTTC	CASSLETASYEQYF
15	TRBJ2-7	.	TRBV5-1	.	TGCGCCAGCAGCTTGGTAAGGGATGTTAGGTACGAGCAGTACTTC	CASSLVRDVRYEQYF
17	TRBJ2-1	TRBD2	TRBV18	.	TGTGCCAGCTCACCGTCTAGCGGGAACGCGATTTACAATGAGCAGTTCTTC	CASSPSSGNAIYNEQFF
15	TRBJ2-1	TRBD2	TRBV7-2	.	TGTGCCAGCGACGTCAGCGGGAGCTCCTACAATGAGCAGTTCTTC	CASDVSGSSYNEQFF
16	TRBJ2-1	.	TRBV7-3	.	TGTGCCAGCAGCCCTGGGGGGCGGCTGTCGGTCAATGAGCAGTTCTTC	CASSPGGRLSVNEQFF
14	TRBJ1-5	.	TRBV7-9	.	TGTGCCAGCAGCTCGAGGTCCAGCAATCAGCCCCAGCATTTT	CASSSRSSNQPQHF
16	TRBJ2-7	.	TRBV28	.	TGTGCCAGCAGTACCCCCAGCGGAGGGGTCACCTACGAGCAGTACTTC	CASSTPSGGVTYEQYF
15	TRBJ2-7	.	TRBV5-5	.	TGTGCCAGCAGCCCCTGGCTTACAACTGCCTACGAGCAGTACTTC	CASSPWLTTAYEQYF
13	TRBJ1-1	.	TRBV5-1	once	TGCGCCAGCAGCCCTCCTGGGAACACTGAAGCTTTCTTT	CASSPPGNTEAFF
14	TRBJ1-4	TRBD1	TRBV27	.	TGTGCCAGCGCCAGGACAGGCCGTAATGAAAAACTGTTTTTT	CASARTGRNEKLFF
12	TRBJ1-2	.	TRBV30	.	TGTGCCTGGGCACAGGACAGCTATGGCTACACCTTC	CAWAQDSYGYTF
15	TRBJ2-2	TRBD1	TRBV6-5	.	TGTGCCAGCAATCTTGACAGGGGGAAAACCGGGGAGCTGTTTTTT	CASNLDRGKTGELFF
14	TRBJ2-7	.	TRBV28	once	TGTGCCAGCAGTCGTTTAGAGCTACCCTACGAGCAGTACTTC	CASSRLELPYEQYF
11	TRBJ1-2	.	TRBV19	.	TGTGCCAGTAGTTGGGCCTATGGCTACACCTTC	CASSWAYGYTF
13	TRBJ2-2	TRBD1	TRBV28	.	TGTGCCAGCAGGACAGGGGGCCTCGGGGAGCTGTTTTTT	CASRTGGLGELFF
14	TRBJ2-5	.	TRBV13	.	TGTGCCAGCAGCCCTGGACTGGACCAAGAGACCCAGTACTTC	CASSPGLDQETQYF
15	TRBJ1-3	.	TRBV4-1	.	TGCGCCAGCAGCCAAGTACCCGGGAGTAGAAACACCATATATTTT	CASSQVPGSRNTIYF
13	TRBJ1-5	.	TRBV12-3/TRBV12-4	.	TGTGCCAGCACCCAGAGGGGAATCCGGCCCCAGCATTTT	CASTQRGIRPQHF
12	TRBJ1-1	.	TRBV5-8	.	TGTGCCAGCAGCTTGACGGGCGCTGAAGCTTTCTTT	CASSLTGAEAFF
10	TRBJ2-7	.	TRBV15	.	TGTGCCACCCCCCGGCGCGAGCAGTACTTC	CATPRREQYF
14	TRBJ1-2	.	TRBV7-2	.	TGTGCCAGCAGCTTAGGAGGCTCTCTTTATGGCTACACCTTC	CASSLGGSLYGYTF
15	TRBJ1-4	TRBD1	TRBV25-1	.	TGTGCCAGCAGTGGAGGGACAGGGACTAATGAAAAACTGTTTTTT	CASSGGTGTNEKLFF
12	TRBJ2-2	.	TRBV7-9	once	TGTGCCAGCAGCTCAGGGGCAGGGGAGCTGTTTTTT	CASSSGAGELFF
14	TRBJ2-1	.	TRBV5-4	.	TGTGCCAGCAGCTCCCCCGCGGTCTACAATGAGCAGTTCTTC	CASSSPAVYNEQFF
17	TRBJ1-5	.	TRBV1	once	TGCACCAGCAGCCAAGATTTTGTAGGGCGGGACAATCAGCCCCAGCATTTT	CTSSQDFVGRDNQPQHF
15	TRBJ2-3	.	TRBV4-1	.	TGCGCCAGCAGCCGATTGGGTTTGGGCACAGATACGCAGTATTTT	CASSRLGLGTDTQYF
14	TRBJ2-3	.	TRBV5-1	.	TGCGCCAGCAGCTTGGCCCTGGGCGCAGATACGCAGTATTTT	CASSLALGADTQYF
18	TRBJ2-1	TRBD2	TRBV4-1	.	TGCGCCAGCAGCCAAGATAGGAGCCTAGCGGGCTCCTACAATGAGCAGTTCTTC	CASSQDRSLAGSYNEQFF
11	TRBJ2-3	.	TRBV27	.	TGTGCCAGCAGTGCATGGGATACGCAGTATTTT	CASSAWDTQYF
14	TRBJ2-1	.	TRBV9	.	TGTGCCAGCAGCGTCCCCAGCCCGGGCAATGAGCAGTTCTTC	CASSVPSPGNEQFF
15	TRBJ2-3	.	TRBV6-4	.	TGTGCCAGCAGTGACTCCGGCGGGAGCACAGATACGCAGTATTTT	CASSDSGGSTDTQYF
17	TRBJ2-5	TRBD1	TRBV3-1/TRBV3-2	.	TGTGCCAGCAGCCAACAGGCACCGGGACAGGGAGGAGAGACCCAGTACTTC	CASSQQAPGQGGETQYF
20	TRBJ2-3	TRBD2	TRBV11-3	.	TGTGCCAGCAGCTTACGTTGGTCCGGGGGGGGCGCCGACCTCACAGATACGCAGTATTTT	CASSLRWSGGGADLTDTQYF
14	TRBJ1-5	.	TRBV5-1	.	TGCGCCAGCAGCTTGAACCTCAACGATCAGCCCCAGCATTTT	CASSLNLNDQPQHF
14	TRBJ1-2	.	TRBV6-2/TRBV6-3	.	TGTGCCAGCAGTTACGGGCGGCAGCACAGAGGCTACACCTTC	CASSYGRQHRGYTF
15	TRBJ1-5	.	TRBV6-5	.	TGTGCCAGCACCGAACGGACACAGAGAAATCAGCCCCAGCATTTT	CASTERTQRNQPQHF
15	TRBJ2-1	TRBD2	TRBV30	.	TGTGCCTGGAACGCGGCTAGCGGGAAGTTGAATGAGCAGTTCTTC	CAWNAASGKLNEQFF
15	TRBJ2-1	TRBD2	TRBV19	.	TGTGCCACGAAACAGACTAGCGGGCTTTACAATGAGCAGTTCTTC	CATKQTSGLYNEQFF
18	TRBJ1-4	TRBD1	TRBV28	.	TGTGCCAGCAGTTTATTCCGGGACAGGGTACGGGGGAATGAAAAACTGTTTTTT	CASSLFRDRVRGNEKLFF
19	TRBJ1-6	TRBD1	TRBV27	.	TGTGCCAGCAGTTTCACCAGACTCCCAGGGGGTGCGGGGAATTCACCCCTCCACTTT	CASSFTRLPGGAGNSPLHF
16	TRBJ1-1	TRBD1	TRBV3-1/TRBV3-2	.	TGTGCCAGCAGCCGCATTCGACAGGGATTGAACACTGAAGCTTTCTTT	CASSRIRQGLNTEAFF
12	TRBJ1-4	.	TRBV29-1	once	TGCAGCGTTGGAGGAATGGGTGAAAAACTGTTTTTT	CSVGGMGEKLFF
14	TRBJ2-1	TRBD2	TRBV7-9	.	TGTGCCAGCAGCCGGACTAGCGGGAGTGAAGAGCAGTTCTTC	CASSRTSGSEEQFF
13	TRBJ2-3	.	TRBV11-3	.	TGTGCCAGCAGCCCCCGGGTGGAAGATACGCAGTATTTT	CASSPRVEDTQYF
15	TRBJ1-5	TRBD1	TRBV18	.	TGTGCCAGCTCACCCCAGGGGGCCAGCAATCAGCCCCAGCATTTT	CASSPQGASNQPQHF
16	TRBJ1-4	TRBD1	TRBV7-9	.	TGTGCCAGCAGCCTACGTATGGGGACAGGGACTGAAAAACTGTTTTTT	CASSLRMGTGTEKLFF
13	TRBJ1-2	.	TRBV19	once	TGTGCCAGTAGAATCGCGGCCGGCTATGGCTACACCTTC	CASRIAAGYGYTF
15	TRBJ1-6	.	TRBV19	.	TGTGCCAGTAGTGGGGCTGGACTCATGGGATCACCCCTCCACTTT	CASSGAGLMGSPLHF
14	TRBJ2-7	.	TRBV20-1	.	TGCAGTGCTAGTACCGGTTCATACTCCTACGAGCAGTACTTC	CSASTGSYSYEQYF
13	TRBJ1-2	.	TRBV27	.	TGTGCCAGCAGTCGACAGAAAGGCGATGGCTACACCTTC	CASSRQKGDGYTF